This T cell receptor (beta chain) stems from a study of blood T cell repertoires in COVID-19. V dropped 8 bases and J dropped 4; count of bases not matched to a gene: 8. The CDR3 runs 15 residues. Germline CDR1 is SGHTA and CDR2 is FQGTGA. The table came from immunoSEQ multiplex PCR; TCRdb's copy has only in-frame clones and leaves some out. The data contain around 150,000 clones, 75% to 85% of them singletons. The clonotype was recovered from a man aged 35 to 55 who had recovered from COVID-19. J is TRBJ2-2 and V is TRBV7-3; TRBD2 matches 9 bases. The sample taken for sequencing was PBMCs or T cells enriched from blood (not recorded which). Here the CDR3 reads CASSRSGGATGELFF. The CDR3 nucleotides read TGTGCCAGCTCACGTAGCGGGGGAGCCACCGGGGAGCTGTTTTTT. Full variable domain (remainder filled in from reference TRBV7-3 and TRBJ2-2): GAGVSQTPSNKVTEKGKYVELRCDPISGHTALYWYRQSLGQGPEFLIYFQGTGAADDSGLPNDRFFAVRPEGSVSTLKIQRTERGDSAVYLCASSRSGGATGELFFGEGSRLTVL.